Below, 29 T cell receptor beta chains from the same sample are listed, as sequenced in a study of OX40 agonist ivuxolimab in advanced cancers. TCRdb keeps only in-frame clones here, not all; method: immunoSEQ multiplex PCR. In the table there are about 17,000 clones, roughly four fifths of which are singletons. Sequenced here: CD4+ or CD8+ T cells sorted from blood, sampled in a trial of the OX40 agonist ivuxolimab. The receptors here all came from an adult with an advanced solid tumor such as melanoma, head and neck, liver or kidney cancer.

The rearrangement links TRBV7-9 to TRBJ1-4; TRBD1 agrees at 7 bases. This CDR3 spans 15 amino acids. V trimming: 4 bases; J trimming: 5 bases; junction bases outside the gene matches: 7. CDR1 SEHNR and CDR2 FQNEAQ come from the germline V gene (reference sequence). This CDR3 reads CASSSPGQLNEKLFF. The CDR3 coding sequence is TGTGCCAGCAGCTCACCGGGACAGTTGAATGAAAAACTGTTTTTT.

This chain's CDR3 is CASRINDFTDTQYF. DNA of the CDR3: TGCGCCAGCAGGATTAACGACTTCACAGATACGCAGTATTTT. The chain carries TRBV4-1 and TRBJ2-3; D is unresolved. CDR3 length equals 14 residues. Germline values: CDR1 MGHRA, CDR2 YSYEKL. The V end was cut by 6 bases, the J end by 2 bases, with 12 bases between.

This clone was seen just once. The chain has TRBV10-3 and TRBJ1-5; D not resolved. This CDR3 is 10 amino acids long. Trimming took off 8 bases at V and 2 bases at J, with 1 base between the two ends. Germline CDR1 and CDR2: ENHRY and SYGVKD. The CDR3, as DNA: TGTGCCATCGGCAATCAGCCCCAGCATTTT. Protein sequence: CAIGNQPQHF.

In nucleotides, the CDR3 is TGTGCCAGCAGCACTTCCGACAGACCTAACACTGAAGCTTTCTTT. Residues: CASSTSDRPNTEAFF. The V gene is TRBV7-6, the J gene TRBJ1-1, with D possibly matching TRBD1 (5 bases). The germline V gene encodes CDR1 SGHVS and CDR2 FNYEAQ. The CDR3 consists of 15 residues. The germline V and J ends were trimmed by 5 bases and 2 bases, with 15 bases remaining between them.

A single count supports this clone. The V call is TRBV28, the J call TRBJ2-5; 9 positions match TRBD2. TRBJ2-7 matches the DNA end more closely, so the J call is doubtful. The CDR3 sequence is 14 residues long. Germline CDR1 is MDHEN and CDR2 is SYDVKM. CDR3 nucleotides: TGTGCCAGCAGTTTATCTAGCGGGAACTACGAGCAGTACTTC. This gives the protein CASSLSSGNYEQYF.

This clone was picked up a small number of times. V is TRBV7-2 and J is TRBJ2-7; the match to TRBD2 covers 14 bases. The germline V gene encodes CDR1 SGHTA and CDR2 FQGNSA. The V and J ends lost 8 bases and 5 bases, in that order; junction bases with no gene match: 17. CDR3 size: 18 residues. CDR3 bases: TGTGCCAGCCGAAGGGGGACTAGCGGGAGAAGGTTAGGTAACGAGCAGTACTTC. It specifies CASRRGTSGRRLGNEQYF.

This chain links TRBV9 with TRBJ2-5; the D gene is possibly TRBD2 (5 bases). V was pared by 2 bases and J by 7 bases, with 12 bases between. The CDR3 covers 13 residues. The germline V gene has CDR1 SGDLS and CDR2 YYNGEE. Written as DNA, the CDR3 is TGTGCCAGCAGCGTTGTACTAGATGGGACCCAGTACTTC. Its translation: CASSVVLDGTQYF.

The V gene is TRBV5-1, the J gene TRBJ2-1, with 7 nucleotides matching TRBD2. Germline values: CDR1 SGHRS, CDR2 YFSETQ. With V trimmed by 5 bases and J by 5 bases, 7 bases remained unmatched. The CDR3 is 14 amino acids. The CDR3 protein is CASRAGVADNEQFF. The CDR3 DNA follows: TGCGCCAGCAGGGCGGGAGTAGCCGACAATGAGCAGTTCTTC.

This clone appeared a single time. The CDR3, as DNA: TGTGCCAGCAGCTTAAGGGCTAGTTCCTACGAGCAGTACTTC. It translates to CASSLRASSYEQYF. This sequence joins TRBV7-6 and TRBJ2-7; D gene ambiguous. V gave up 2 bases and J gave up 1 base, with 9 bases separating them. CDR3 length: 14 amino acids. Germline lookup yields CDR1 SGHVS and CDR2 FNYEAQ.

The V and J genes are TRBV6-5 and TRBJ2-1, with 7 nucleotides matching TRBD1. The CDR3 is 13 residues long. Germline loops: CDR1 MNHEY, CDR2 SVGAGI. J gave up 8 bases and V 7 bases, and 8 bases lay outside the gene matches. Here the CDR3 reads CASKGRGLDEQFF. The CDR3 DNA reads TGTGCCAGCAAGGGAAGGGGGCTGGATGAGCAGTTCTTC.

This chain uses TRBV28 with TRBJ2-3, with D tentatively TRBD2 (5 bases). Trimming stripped 7 bases from V and 2 bases from J, with 16 bases between. Germline lookup yields CDR1 MDHEN and CDR2 SYDVKM. The CDR3 runs 15 residues. CDR3 coding DNA: TGTGCCAGCACCATCCGGGGTAGCGCCACAGATACGCAGTATTTT. Encoded protein: CASTIRGSATDTQYF.

About this clone: Other nucleotide sequences in the sample specify the same CDR3. This chain connects TRBV11-2 to TRBJ2-2, with D possibly being TRBD2 (5 bases). The ends were cut back, 1 base at V and 7 bases at J, with 10 bases in the middle. CDR1 and CDR2 (germline): SGHAT, FQNNGV. This CDR3 comprises 14 residues. CDR3: CASSLALGSGELFF. CDR3 coding DNA: TGTGCCAGCAGCTTAGCACTAGGGAGCGGGGAGCTGTTTTTT.

This rearrangement joins TRBV5-1 to TRBJ2-3; possible D gene TRBD2, 6 bases. The germline V gene has CDR1 SGHRS and CDR2 YFSETQ. Trimming took 0 bases from V and 0 from J, leaving 11 bases between them. The CDR3 extends over 16 amino acids. CDR3 residues: CASSLETRISTDTQYF. In nucleotides, the CDR3 is TGCGCCAGCAGCTTGGAGACTAGGATTAGCACAGATACGCAGTATTTT.

The genes are TRBV5-1 and TRBJ2-1, with 7 bases identical to TRBD1. The CDR3 runs to 15 residues. The V gene's germline CDR1 is SGHRS and CDR2 YFSETQ. J was trimmed by 0 bases and V by 4 bases; bases with no gene match: 4. CDR3 in amino acids: CASSRTGASYNEQFF. Here the CDR3 DNA reads TGCGCCAGCAGCCGAACAGGGGCCTCCTACAATGAGCAGTTCTTC.

The genes are TRBV11-2 and TRBJ2-1, with TRBD2 as a possible D gene (6 bases). The V gene lost 5 bases and the J gene lost 4 bases, with 15 bases spanning the gap. This CDR3 spans 15 amino acids. The germline V gene has CDR1 SGHAT and CDR2 FQNNGV. DNA of the CDR3: TGTGCCAGCAGCCTTACGGGAGACGTTTACAATGAGCAGTTCTTC. Protein: CASSLTGDVYNEQFF.

The chain joins TRBV7-3 to TRBJ2-1, with D perhaps matching TRBD2 (6 bases). V lost 2 bases, J lost 9 bases, and 17 bases lay in between. Germline V gene sequence: CDR1 SGHTA, CDR2 FQGTGA. The CDR3 totals 15 residues. Written as DNA, the CDR3 is TGTGCCAGCAGCTTATCTGGGGGGATGTTGGGTGAGCAGTTCTTC. Translation: CASSLSGGMLGEQFF.

This clone was recorded once. The chain combines TRBV11-3 with TRBJ2-1; 12 bases agree with TRBD2. This CDR3 spans 15 amino acids. The trim removed 5 bases at V and 10 bases at J, leaving 9 bases unmatched. Germline V lookup: CDR1 SGHNT, CDR2 YENEEA. The CDR3: CASSPGLAGSGEQFF. CDR3 nucleotide sequence: TGTGCCAGCAGCCCAGGACTAGCGGGAAGCGGGGAGCAGTTCTTC.

The chain employs TRBV19 and TRBJ1-5, with 7 positions matching TRBD1. The length of the CDR3 is 15 residues. V lost 7 bases to trimming and J lost 1 base; unmatched junction nucleotides: 7. CDR1 and CDR2 from the germline V gene are LNHDA and SQIVND (reference sequence). CDR3 amino acids: CASKVGGSSNQPQHF. CDR3 DNA: TGTGCCAGTAAAGTAGGGGGCTCGAGCAATCAGCCCCAGCATTTT.

The rearrangement uses TRBV2 and TRBJ2-7; D gene unclear. The CDR3 extends over 14 amino acids. V was trimmed by 4 bases and J by 3 bases, leaving 13 bases between them. Germline V gene data show CDR1 as SNHLY and CDR2 as FYNNEI. This CDR3 is CASSGRAIIYEQYF. The CDR3 DNA follows: TGTGCCAGCAGTGGACGGGCGATCATCTACGAGCAGTACTTC.

The gene calls are TRBV7-6 and TRBJ1-1; D uncertain. V shed 1 base and J shed 10 bases, with 13 bases lying between them. Germline V gene sequence: CDR1 SGHVS, CDR2 FNYEAQ. CDR3 length equals 13 residues. DNA of the CDR3: TGTGCCAGCAGCTTAGGACACGGTCGAGTAGCTTTCTTT. Protein: CASSLGHGRVAFF. Drawing the rest from reference TRBV7-6 and TRBJ1-1, the complete variable domain is GAGVSQSPRYKVTKRGQDVALRCDPISGHVSLYWYRQALGQGPEFLTYFNYEAQQDKSGLPNDRFSAERPEGSISTLTIQRTEQRDSAMYRCASSLGHGRVAFFGQGTRLTVV.

This chain links TRBV5-4 with TRBJ2-3; D gene unclear. The ends were cut back, 0 bases at V and 5 bases at J, with 7 bases in the middle. CDR3 length: 13 residues. Germline V gives CDR1 SGHNT, CDR2 YYREEE (reference sequence). The DNA for the CDR3 is TGTGCCAGCAGCTTGGCCGGAATAGATACGCAGTATTTT. Translation gives CASSLAGIDTQYF.

The chain combines TRBV5-5 with TRBJ1-3, with 7 bases fitting TRBD1. J gave up 4 bases and V 2 bases, and 6 bases lay outside the gene matches. The CDR3 is 15 residues long. Per germline, CDR1 SGHKS and CDR2 YYEKEE (reference sequence). The CDR3 here is CASSFTGVSGNTIYF. The CDR3 bases are TGTGCCAGCAGCTTTACAGGGGTATCAGGAAACACCATATATTTT.

V is TRBV5-5 and J is TRBJ1-5; D unclear. The ends were cut back, 0 bases at V and 3 bases at J, with 13 bases in the middle. Germline V gene sequence: CDR1 SGHKS, CDR2 YYEKEE (reference sequence). The CDR3 is 16 amino acids. DNA for the CDR3: TGTGCCAGCAGCTTGGTGTCCGGGGTCAACAATCAGCCCCAGCATTTT. Its translation: CASSLVSGVNNQPQHF.

The J gene is TRBJ2-7, the V gene TRBV28, with D tentatively TRBD2 (5 bases). V was shortened by 6 bases and J by 6 bases, with 18 bases between the two germline ends. The CDR3 loop spans 14 amino acids. The germline V gene has CDR1 MDHEN and CDR2 SYDVKM. The CDR3 coding sequence is TGTGCCAGCAGACCGTCTAGCAGCACAGCCGAGCAGTACTTC. This gives the protein CASRPSSSTAEQYF.

The chain links TRBV10-3 to TRBJ2-1, with TRBD1 identical over 7 bases. This CDR3 spans 16 amino acids. The ends lost 0 bases at V and 5 bases at J; junction bases unmatched: 7. Germline CDR1 ENHRY, CDR2 SYGVKD. In DNA, the CDR3 is TGTGCCATCAGTGAGTCCTTAGGACAGGTAGACAATGAGCAGTTCTTC. This codes for CAISESLGQVDNEQFF.

The chain joins TRBV4-1 to TRBJ1-1, with D hard to call. V dropped 4 bases and J dropped 2 bases, with 20 bases sitting between them. Per the germline V gene, CDR1 is MGHRA and CDR2 is YSYEKL. CDR3 length: 17 amino acids. The DNA for the CDR3 is TGCGCCAGCAGCCGATCTCCAATTTTACCGCCAAACACTGAAGCTTTCTTT. Its protein product is CASSRSPILPPNTEAFF.

This chain joins TRBV28 and TRBJ2-6; D ambiguous. The CDR3 has 11 residues. V gave up 7 bases and J gave up 4 bases, with 2 bases separating them. Germline V gives CDR1 MDHEN, CDR2 SYDVKM. The CDR3 reads CASTGANVLTF. In DNA form, the CDR3 reads TGTGCCAGCACCGGGGCCAACGTCCTGACTTTC.

The rearrangement joins TRBV4-3 to TRBJ2-5; 8 nucleotides agree with TRBD1. The CDR3 spans 13 residues. Germline values: CDR1 LGHNA, CDR2 YSLEER. The ends lost 4 bases at V and 5 bases at J; junction bases unmatched: 3. The CDR3 DNA reads as TGCGCCAGCAGCCGGACAGGGACCGAGACCCAGTACTTC. Protein sequence: CASSRTGTETQYF.

J is TRBJ2-1 and V is TRBV7-3; no clear D gene. Germline V gene sequence: CDR1 SGHTA, CDR2 FQGTGA. The CDR3 has 13 residues. The V end lost 1 base, the J end lost 9 bases, and 10 bases lay between the germline ends. CDR3 loop: CASSLSQLAEQFF. CDR3 nucleotides: TGTGCCAGCAGCTTAAGTCAGCTCGCTGAGCAGTTCTTC.